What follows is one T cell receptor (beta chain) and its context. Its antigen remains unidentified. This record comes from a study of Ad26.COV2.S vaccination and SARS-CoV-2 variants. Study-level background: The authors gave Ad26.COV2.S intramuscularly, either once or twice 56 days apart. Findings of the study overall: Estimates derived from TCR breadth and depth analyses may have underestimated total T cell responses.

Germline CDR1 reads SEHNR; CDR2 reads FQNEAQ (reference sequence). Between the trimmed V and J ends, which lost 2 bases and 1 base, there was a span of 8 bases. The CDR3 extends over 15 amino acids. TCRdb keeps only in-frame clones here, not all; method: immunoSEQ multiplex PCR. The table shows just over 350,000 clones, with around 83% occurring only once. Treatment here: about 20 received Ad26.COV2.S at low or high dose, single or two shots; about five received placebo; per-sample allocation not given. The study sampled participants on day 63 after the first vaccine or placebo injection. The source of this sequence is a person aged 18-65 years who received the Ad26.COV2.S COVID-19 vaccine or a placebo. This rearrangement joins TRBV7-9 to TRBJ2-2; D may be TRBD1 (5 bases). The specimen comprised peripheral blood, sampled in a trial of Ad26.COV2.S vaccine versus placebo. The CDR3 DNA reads TGTGCCAGCAGCTTATGGGGCAGGAACACCGGGGAGCTGTTTTTT. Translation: CASSLWGRNTGELFF.